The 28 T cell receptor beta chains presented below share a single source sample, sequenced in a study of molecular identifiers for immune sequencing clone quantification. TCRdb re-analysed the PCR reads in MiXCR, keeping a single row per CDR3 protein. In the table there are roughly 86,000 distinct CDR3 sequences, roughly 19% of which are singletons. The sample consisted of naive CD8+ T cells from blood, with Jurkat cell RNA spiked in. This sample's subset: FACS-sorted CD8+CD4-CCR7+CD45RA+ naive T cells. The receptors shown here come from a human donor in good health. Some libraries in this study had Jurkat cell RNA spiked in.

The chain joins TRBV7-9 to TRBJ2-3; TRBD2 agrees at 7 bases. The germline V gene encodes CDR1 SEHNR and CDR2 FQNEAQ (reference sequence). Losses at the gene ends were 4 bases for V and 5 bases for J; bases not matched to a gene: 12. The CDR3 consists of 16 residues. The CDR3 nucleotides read TGTGCCAGCAGCTCTGCTACGGGGGGTCGAGGAGATACGCAGTATTTT. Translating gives CASSSATGGRGDTQYF.

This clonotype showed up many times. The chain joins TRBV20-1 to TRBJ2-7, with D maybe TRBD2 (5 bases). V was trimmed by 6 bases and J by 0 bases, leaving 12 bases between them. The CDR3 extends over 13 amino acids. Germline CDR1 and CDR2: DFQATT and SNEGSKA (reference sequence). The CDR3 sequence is CSAGVVSSYEQYF. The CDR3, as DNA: TGCAGTGCGGGAGTAGTGAGCTCCTACGAGCAGTACTTC.

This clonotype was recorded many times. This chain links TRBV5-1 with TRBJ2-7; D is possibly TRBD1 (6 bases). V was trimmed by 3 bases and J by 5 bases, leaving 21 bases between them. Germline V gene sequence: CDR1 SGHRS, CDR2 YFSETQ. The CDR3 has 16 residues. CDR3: CASSSRTGWDKNEQYF. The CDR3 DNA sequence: TGCGCCAGCAGCTCCCGCACAGGGTGGGACAAGAACGAGCAGTACTTC.

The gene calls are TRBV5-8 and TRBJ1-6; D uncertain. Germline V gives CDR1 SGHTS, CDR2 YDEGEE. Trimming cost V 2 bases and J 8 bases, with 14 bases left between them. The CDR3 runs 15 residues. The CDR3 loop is CASSFRDNEDSPLHF. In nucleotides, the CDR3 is TGTGCCAGCAGCTTTCGCGACAATGAGGATTCACCCCTCCACTTT.

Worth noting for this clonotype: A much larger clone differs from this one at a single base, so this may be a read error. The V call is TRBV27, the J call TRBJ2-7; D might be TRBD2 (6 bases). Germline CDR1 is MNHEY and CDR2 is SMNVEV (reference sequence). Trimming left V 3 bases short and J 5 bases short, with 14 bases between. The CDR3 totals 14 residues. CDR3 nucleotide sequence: TGTGCCAGCAGTTTTTTTGGAGGGCCGGACGAGCAGTACTTC. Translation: CASSFFGGPDEQYF.

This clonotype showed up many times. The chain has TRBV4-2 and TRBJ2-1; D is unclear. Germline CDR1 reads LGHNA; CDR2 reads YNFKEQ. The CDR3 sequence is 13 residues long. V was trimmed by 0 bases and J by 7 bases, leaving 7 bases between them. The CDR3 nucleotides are TGTGCCAGCAGCCAAGATTACGGGAATGAGCAGTTCTTC. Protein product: CASSQDYGNEQFF.

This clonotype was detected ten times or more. The CDR3: CSARDVESPADTQYF. The CDR3 DNA sequence: TGCAGTGCTAGGGACGTGGAATCTCCCGCAGATACGCAGTATTTT. V gene TRBV20-1 combines with J gene TRBJ2-3; no clear D gene. The ends were cut back, 3 bases at V and 4 bases at J, with 17 bases in the middle. CDR1 is DFQATT and CDR2 is SNEGSKA in the germline V gene (reference sequence). This CDR3 contains 15 residues.

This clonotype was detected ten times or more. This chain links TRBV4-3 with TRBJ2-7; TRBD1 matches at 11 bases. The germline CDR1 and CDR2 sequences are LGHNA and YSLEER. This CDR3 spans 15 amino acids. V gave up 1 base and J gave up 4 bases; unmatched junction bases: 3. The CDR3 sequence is CASSQAGTGGYEQYF. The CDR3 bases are TGCGCCAGCAGCCAAGCCGGGACAGGGGGTTACGAGCAGTACTTC.

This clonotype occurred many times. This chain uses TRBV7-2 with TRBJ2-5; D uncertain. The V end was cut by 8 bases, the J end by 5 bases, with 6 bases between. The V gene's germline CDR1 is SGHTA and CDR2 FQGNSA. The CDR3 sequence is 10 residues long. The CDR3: CASVPETQYF. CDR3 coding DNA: TGTGCCAGCGTCCCCGAGACCCAGTACTTC.

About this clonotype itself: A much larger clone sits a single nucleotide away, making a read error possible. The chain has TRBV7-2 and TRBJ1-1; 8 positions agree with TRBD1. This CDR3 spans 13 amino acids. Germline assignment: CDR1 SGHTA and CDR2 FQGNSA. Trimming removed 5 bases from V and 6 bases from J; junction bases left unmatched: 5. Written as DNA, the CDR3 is TGTGCCAGCAGCCTTGGGACAGGCTCTGAAGCTTTCTTT. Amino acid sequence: CASSLGTGSEAFF.

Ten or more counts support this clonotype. CDR3 amino acids: CASSSSWLSGANVLTF. In DNA, the CDR3 is TGTGCCAGCAGCTCCAGTTGGCTTTCCGGGGCCAACGTCCTGACTTTC. The V call is TRBV9, the J call TRBJ2-6, with no clear D. The ends were cut back, 4 bases at V and 4 bases at J, with 15 bases in the middle. Looked up from germline, CDR1 is SGDLS and CDR2 is YYNGEE. The CDR3 runs 16 residues.

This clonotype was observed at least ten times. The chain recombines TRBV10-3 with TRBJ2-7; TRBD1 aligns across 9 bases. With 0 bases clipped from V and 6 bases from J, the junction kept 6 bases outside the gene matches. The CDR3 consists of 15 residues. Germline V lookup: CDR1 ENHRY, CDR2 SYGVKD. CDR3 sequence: CAISESGQGYAEQYF. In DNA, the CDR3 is TGTGCCATCAGTGAGTCTGGACAGGGGTATGCCGAGCAGTACTTC.

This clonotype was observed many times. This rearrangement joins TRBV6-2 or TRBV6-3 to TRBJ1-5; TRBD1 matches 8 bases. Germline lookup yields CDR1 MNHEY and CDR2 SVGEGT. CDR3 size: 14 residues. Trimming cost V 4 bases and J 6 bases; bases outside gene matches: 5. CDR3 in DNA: TGTGCCAGCAGTTTCAACAGGGGGAGTCAGCCCCAGCATTTT. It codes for CASSFNRGSQPQHF.

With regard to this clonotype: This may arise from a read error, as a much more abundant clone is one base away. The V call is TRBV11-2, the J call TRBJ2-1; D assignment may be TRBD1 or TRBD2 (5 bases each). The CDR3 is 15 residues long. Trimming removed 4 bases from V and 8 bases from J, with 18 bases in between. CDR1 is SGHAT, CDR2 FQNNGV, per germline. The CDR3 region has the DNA TGTGCCAGCAGCTCAGGACCGGGGCTTCGCGATGAGCAGTTCTTC. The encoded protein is CASSSGPGLRDEQFF.

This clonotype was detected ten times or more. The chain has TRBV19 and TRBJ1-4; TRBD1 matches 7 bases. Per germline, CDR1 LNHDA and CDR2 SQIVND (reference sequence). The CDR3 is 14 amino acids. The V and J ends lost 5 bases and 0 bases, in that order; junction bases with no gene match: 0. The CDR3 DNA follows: TGTGCCAGTAGTGGGACAGCAACTAATGAAAAACTGTTTTTT. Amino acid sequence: CASSGTATNEKLFF.

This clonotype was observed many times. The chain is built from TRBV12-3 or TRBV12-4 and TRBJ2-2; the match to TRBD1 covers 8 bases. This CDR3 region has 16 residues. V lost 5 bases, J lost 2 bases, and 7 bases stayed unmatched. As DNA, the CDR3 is TGTGCCAGCAGTCAACAACAGGGGGTAAACACCGGGGAGCTGTTTTTT. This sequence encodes CASSQQQGVNTGELFF.

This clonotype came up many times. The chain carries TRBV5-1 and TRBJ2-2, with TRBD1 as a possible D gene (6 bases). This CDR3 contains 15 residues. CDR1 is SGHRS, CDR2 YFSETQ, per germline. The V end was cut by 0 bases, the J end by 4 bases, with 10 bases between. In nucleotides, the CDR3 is TGCGCCAGCAGCTTGGTCACAGGGACCACCGGGGAGCTGTTTTTT. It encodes CASSLVTGTTGELFF.

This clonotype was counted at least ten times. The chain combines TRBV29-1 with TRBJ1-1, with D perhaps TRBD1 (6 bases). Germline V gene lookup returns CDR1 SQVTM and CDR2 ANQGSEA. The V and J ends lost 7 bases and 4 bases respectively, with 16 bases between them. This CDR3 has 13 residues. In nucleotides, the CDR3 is TGCAGCGCCGAACAGGGAGGTTCCACTGAAGCTTTCTTT. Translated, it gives CSAEQGGSTEAFF.

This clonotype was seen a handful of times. The CDR3, as DNA: TGTGCCAGTAGTGACCACTTAGCGGGGGGCTCCTACAATGAGCAGTTCTTC. It translates to CASSDHLAGGSYNEQFF. The chain employs TRBV19 and TRBJ2-1, with TRBD2 matching 10 bases. CDR3 size: 17 residues. V shed 5 bases, J shed 0 bases, and the junction held 7 bases outside the gene matches. The germline V gene has CDR1 LNHDA and CDR2 SQIVND (reference sequence).

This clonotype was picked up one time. CDR3 sequence (DNA): TGCGCCAGCAGCCAGGCCGGGACAGGGGTCTCTGAAGCTTTCTTT. Protein product: CASSQAGTGVSEAFF. V is TRBV4-1 and J is TRBJ1-1; TRBD1 matches at 10 bases. V dropped 3 bases and J dropped 6; count of bases not matched to a gene: 7. Germline CDR1 and CDR2: MGHRA and YSYEKL. CDR3 size: 15 residues.

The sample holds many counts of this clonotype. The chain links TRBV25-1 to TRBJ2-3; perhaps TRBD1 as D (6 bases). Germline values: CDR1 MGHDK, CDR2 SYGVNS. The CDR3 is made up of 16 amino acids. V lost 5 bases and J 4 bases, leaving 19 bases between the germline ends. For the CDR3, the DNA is TGTGCCAGCAGTCAAATCCGACAGGCGGGCGCAGATACGCAGTATTTT. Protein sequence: CASSQIRQAGADTQYF.

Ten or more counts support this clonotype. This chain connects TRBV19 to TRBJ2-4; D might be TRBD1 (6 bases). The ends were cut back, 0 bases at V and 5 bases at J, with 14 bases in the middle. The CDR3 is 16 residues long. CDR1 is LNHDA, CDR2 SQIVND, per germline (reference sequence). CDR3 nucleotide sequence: TGTGCCAGTAGTATAGAGGGGGCCGCAATTCAAAACATTCAGTACTTC. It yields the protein CASSIEGAAIQNIQYF.

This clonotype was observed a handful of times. CDR3 sequence: CASSQAVVNGELFF. The CDR3 DNA reads TGTGCCAGCAGCCAGGCCGTGGTTAACGGGGAGCTGTTTTTT. The rearrangement uses TRBV5-6 and TRBJ2-2; D unresolved. Between the trimmed V and J ends, which lost 4 bases and 7 bases, there was a span of 14 bases. The CDR3 runs 14 residues. CDR1 SGHDT and CDR2 YYEEEE come from the germline V gene.

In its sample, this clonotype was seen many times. This CDR3 is CASSLAQTGTEAFF. The CDR3 coding sequence is TGTGCCAGCAGTTTAGCTCAGACCGGGACAGAGGCTTTCTTT. The chain is built from TRBV12-3 or TRBV12-4 and TRBJ1-1; 7 positions agree with TRBD1. Germline trimming cut 0 bases from V and 11 bases from J; bases unmatched to any gene: 9. This CDR3 has 14 amino acids.

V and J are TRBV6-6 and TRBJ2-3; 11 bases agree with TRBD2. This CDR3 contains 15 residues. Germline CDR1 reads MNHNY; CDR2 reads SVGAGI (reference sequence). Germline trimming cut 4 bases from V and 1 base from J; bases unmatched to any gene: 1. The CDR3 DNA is TGTGCCAGCAGTTTTAGCGGGGGGGGCACAGATACGCAGTATTTT. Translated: CASSFSGGGTDTQYF.

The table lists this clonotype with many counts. The DNA for the CDR3 is TGTGCCAGCAGCCCCATTCAGGGGTCGCCCCAGCATTTT. It codes for CASSPIQGSPQHF. The genes are TRBV27 and TRBJ1-5, with D possibly TRBD1 on 6 matching bases. Trimming stripped 6 bases from V and 9 bases from J, with 15 bases between. Germline V CDR1 and CDR2: MNHEY, SMNVEV (reference sequence). The CDR3 contains 13 residues.

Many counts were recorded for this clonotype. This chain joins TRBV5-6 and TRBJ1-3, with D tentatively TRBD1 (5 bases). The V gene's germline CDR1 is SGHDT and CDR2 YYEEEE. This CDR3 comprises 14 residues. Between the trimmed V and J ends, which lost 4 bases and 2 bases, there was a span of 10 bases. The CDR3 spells CASSMAGTGNTIYF. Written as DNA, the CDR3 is TGTGCCAGCAGCATGGCAGGGACTGGAAACACCATATATTTT.

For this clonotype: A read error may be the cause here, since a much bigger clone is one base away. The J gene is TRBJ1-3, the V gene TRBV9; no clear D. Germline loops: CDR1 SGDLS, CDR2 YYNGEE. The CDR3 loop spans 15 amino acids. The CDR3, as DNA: TGTGTCAGCAGCGTAGATACAGCTTCTGGAAACACCATATATTTT. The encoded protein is CVSSVDTASGNTIYF.